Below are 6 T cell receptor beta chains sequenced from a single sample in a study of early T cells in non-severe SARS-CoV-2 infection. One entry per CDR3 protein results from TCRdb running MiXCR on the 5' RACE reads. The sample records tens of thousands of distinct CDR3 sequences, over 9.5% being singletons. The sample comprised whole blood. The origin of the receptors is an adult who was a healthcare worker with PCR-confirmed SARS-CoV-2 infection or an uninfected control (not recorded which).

In DNA, the CDR3 is TGCAGCGCCCGGACAACCGGGGAGCTGTTTTTT. Translating it yields CSARTTGELFF. V and J are TRBV29-1 and TRBJ2-2; D possibly corresponds to TRBD1 (5 bases). The CDR3 sequence is 11 residues long. Trimming stripped 7 bases from V and 5 bases from J, with 8 bases between. The germline V gene encodes CDR1 SQVTM and CDR2 ANQGSEA.

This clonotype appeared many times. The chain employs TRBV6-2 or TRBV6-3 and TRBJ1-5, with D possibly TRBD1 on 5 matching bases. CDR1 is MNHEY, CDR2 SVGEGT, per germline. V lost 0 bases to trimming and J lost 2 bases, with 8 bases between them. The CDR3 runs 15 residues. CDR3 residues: CASSYSGGGNQPQHF. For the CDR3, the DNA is TGTGCCAGCAGTTACTCCGGGGGGGGCAATCAGCCCCAGCATTTT.

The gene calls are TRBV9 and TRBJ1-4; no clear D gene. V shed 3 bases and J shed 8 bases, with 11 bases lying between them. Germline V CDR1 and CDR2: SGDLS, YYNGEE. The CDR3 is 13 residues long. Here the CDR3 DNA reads TGTGCCAGCAGCGGAGGGATACGCGAAAAACTGTTTTTT. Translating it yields CASSGGIREKLFF. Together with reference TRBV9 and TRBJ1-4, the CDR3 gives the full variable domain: DSGVTQTPKHLITATGQRVTLRCSPRSGDLSVYWYQQSLDQGLQFLIQYYNGEERAKGNILERFSAQQFPDLHSELNLSSLELGDSALYFCASSGGIREKLFFGSGTQLSVL.

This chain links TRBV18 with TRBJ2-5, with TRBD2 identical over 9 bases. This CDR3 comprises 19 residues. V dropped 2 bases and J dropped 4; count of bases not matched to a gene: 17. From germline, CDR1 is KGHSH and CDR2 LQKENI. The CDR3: CASSPIFSGRGTLGETQYF. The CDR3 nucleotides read TGTGCCAGCTCACCAATCTTTAGCGGGAGAGGTACATTAGGAGAGACCCAGTACTTC.

The CDR3 is CASSLSGRDTGELFF. The CDR3, as DNA: TGTGCCAGCAGCTTATCCGGGAGGGACACCGGGGAGCTGTTTTTT. The chain links TRBV11-2 to TRBJ2-2, with 8 bases matching TRBD2. Germline CDR1 SGHAT, CDR2 FQNNGV. V shed 2 bases and J 3 bases; nucleotides not matched to a gene: 2. This CDR3 is 15 amino acids long.

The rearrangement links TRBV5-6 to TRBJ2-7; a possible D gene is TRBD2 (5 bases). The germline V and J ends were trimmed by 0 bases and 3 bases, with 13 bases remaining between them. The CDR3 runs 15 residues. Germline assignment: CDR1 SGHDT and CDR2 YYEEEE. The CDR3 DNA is TGTGCCAGCAGCTTGGTGGGAGTAACTGTCTACGAGCAGTACTTC. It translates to CASSLVGVTVYEQYF.